This T cell receptor beta chain derives from a study of a mutant IDH1 vaccine in newly diagnosed glioma. Turning to the study itself: Previous treatment comprised radiotherapy, temozolomide, or both, mostly both.

Some clones are missing from TCRdb's copy, which holds only in-frame ones; the method was immunoSEQ multiplex PCR. The table includes some 58,000 clones, roughly 76% detected once. Time point described: week 35, safety follow-up. Vaccination used 300 ug of mutant IDH1 20-mer peptide per dose, with topical imiquimod. Worth noting for this clone: The target antigen is unknown.

Material: PBMCs, obtained from a glioma patient whose treatment included an IDH1 peptide vaccine. The source is a man in his forties with glioma.

This chain's CDR3 is CASDDRGPNGYTF. CDR3 nucleotide sequence: TGTGCCAGTGATGACAGGGGGCCTAATGGCTACACCTTC. This chain joins TRBV19 and TRBJ1-2; TRBD1 matches 10 bases. There are 13 residues in the CDR3. Germline lookup yields CDR1 LNHDA and CDR2 SQIVND (reference sequence). V trimming: 8 bases; J trimming: 6 bases; junction bases outside the gene matches: 6. The entire variable domain, with the rest obtained from reference TRBV19 and TRBJ1-2, is as follows: DGGITQSPKYLFRKEGQNVTLSCEQNLNHDAMYWYRQDPGQGLRLIYYSQIVNDFQKGDIAEGYSVSREKKESFPLTVTSAQKNPTAFYLCASDDRGPNGYTFGSGTRLTVV.